This T cell receptor beta chain was found in a study of T cells in Graves' hyperthyroidism and ophthalmopathy. The V gene's germline CDR1 is KGHSH and CDR2 LQKENI. The CDR3 runs to 15 residues. The germline V and J ends were trimmed by 4 bases and 4 bases, with 13 bases remaining between them. Using RNA transcripts as the source, TCR beta CDR3 regions were amplified. The primer set for the first-round RT-PCR of the TCR CDR3 was HTBI. TCRdb analysed the multiplex PCR reads with MiXCR anew, one entry per CDR3 protein. This sample carries over 650,000 distinct CDR3 sequences, less than 20% of them seen once, and the ten largest clones take under 9.5%. This clonotype was recorded a few times.

The origin of this receptor is a man younger than 35 with Graves' hyperthyroidism. V usage is TRBV18 and J usage is TRBJ2-2, with a tentative D call TRBD2 (6 bases). The sequencing input was blood. The CDR3 is CASSHRSGLTGELFF. The CDR3 bases are TGTGCCAGCTCACATAGAAGCGGGCTCACCGGGGAGCTGTTTTTT.